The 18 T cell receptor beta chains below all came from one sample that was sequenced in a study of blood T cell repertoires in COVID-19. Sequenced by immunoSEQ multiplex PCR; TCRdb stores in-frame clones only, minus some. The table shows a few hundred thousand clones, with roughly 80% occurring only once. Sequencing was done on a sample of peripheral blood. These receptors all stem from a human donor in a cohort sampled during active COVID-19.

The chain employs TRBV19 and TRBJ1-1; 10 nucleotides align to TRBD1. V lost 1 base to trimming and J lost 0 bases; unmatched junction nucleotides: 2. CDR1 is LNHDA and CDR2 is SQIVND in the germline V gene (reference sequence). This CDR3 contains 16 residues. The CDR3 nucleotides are TGTGCCAGTAGTATAGGGGACAGGGGCATGAACACTGAAGCTTTCTTT. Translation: CASSIGDRGMNTEAFF.

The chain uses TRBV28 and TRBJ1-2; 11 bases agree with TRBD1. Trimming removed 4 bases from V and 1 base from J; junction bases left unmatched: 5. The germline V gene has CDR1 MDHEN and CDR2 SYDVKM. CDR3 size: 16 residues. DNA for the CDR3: TGTGCCAGCAGTTCCCCGGGACAGGGGGTTAACTATGGCTACACCTTC. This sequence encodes CASSSPGQGVNYGYTF.

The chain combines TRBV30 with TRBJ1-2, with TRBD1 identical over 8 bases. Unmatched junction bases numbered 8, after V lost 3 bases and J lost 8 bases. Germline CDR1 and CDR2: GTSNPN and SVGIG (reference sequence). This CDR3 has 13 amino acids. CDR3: CAWRRTGGEGYTF. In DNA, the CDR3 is TGTGCCTGGAGACGTACAGGGGGAGAGGGCTACACCTTC.

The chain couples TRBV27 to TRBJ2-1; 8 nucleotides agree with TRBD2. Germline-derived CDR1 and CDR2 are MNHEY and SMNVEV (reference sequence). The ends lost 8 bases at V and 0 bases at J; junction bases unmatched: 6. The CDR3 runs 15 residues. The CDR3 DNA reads TGTGCCAGCGGCCCGGGGGGGAGCTCCTACAATGAGCAGTTCTTC. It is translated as CASGPGGSSYNEQFF.

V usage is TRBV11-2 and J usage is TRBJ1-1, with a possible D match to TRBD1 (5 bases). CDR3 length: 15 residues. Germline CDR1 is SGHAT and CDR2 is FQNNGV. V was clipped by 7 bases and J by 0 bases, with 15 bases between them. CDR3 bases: TGTGCCAGCAACAAACTGGGACTGTTGAACACTGAAGCTTTCTTT. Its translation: CASNKLGLLNTEAFF.

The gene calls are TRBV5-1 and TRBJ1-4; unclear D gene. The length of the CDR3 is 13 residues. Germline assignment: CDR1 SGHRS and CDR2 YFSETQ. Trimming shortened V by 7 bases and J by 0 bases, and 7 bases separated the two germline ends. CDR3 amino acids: CASQLATNEKLFF. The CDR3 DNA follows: TGCGCCAGCCAACTAGCAACTAATGAAAAACTGTTTTTT.

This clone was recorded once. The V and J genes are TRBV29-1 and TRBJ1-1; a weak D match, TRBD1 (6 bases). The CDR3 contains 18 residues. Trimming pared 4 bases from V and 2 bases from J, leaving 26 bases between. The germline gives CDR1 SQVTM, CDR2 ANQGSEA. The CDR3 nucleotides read TGCAGCGTTGTAGGGGACATCGACTCTCACTCCCCTAACACTGAAGCTTTCTTT. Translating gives CSVVGDIDSHSPNTEAFF.

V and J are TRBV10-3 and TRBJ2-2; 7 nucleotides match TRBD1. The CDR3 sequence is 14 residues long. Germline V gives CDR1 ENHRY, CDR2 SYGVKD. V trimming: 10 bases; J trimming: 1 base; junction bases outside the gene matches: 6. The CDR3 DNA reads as TGTGCCACCTTGACAGGGATGAACACCGGGGAGCTGTTTTTT. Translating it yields CATLTGMNTGELFF.

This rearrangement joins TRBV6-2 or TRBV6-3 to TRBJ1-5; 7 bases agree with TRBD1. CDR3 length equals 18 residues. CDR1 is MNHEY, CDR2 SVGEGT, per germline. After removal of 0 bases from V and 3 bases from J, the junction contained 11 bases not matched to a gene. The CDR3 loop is CASSYSRLGQPSNQPQHF. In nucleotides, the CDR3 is TGTGCCAGCAGTTACTCCCGACTGGGACAGCCCTCCAATCAGCCCCAGCATTTT.

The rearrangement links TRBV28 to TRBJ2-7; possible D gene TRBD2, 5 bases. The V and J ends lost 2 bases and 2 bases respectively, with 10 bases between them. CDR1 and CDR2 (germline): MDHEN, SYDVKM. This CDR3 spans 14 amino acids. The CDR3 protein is CASSLGGLAYEQYF. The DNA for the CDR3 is TGTGCCAGCAGTTTAGGCGGGCTTGCCTACGAGCAGTACTTC.

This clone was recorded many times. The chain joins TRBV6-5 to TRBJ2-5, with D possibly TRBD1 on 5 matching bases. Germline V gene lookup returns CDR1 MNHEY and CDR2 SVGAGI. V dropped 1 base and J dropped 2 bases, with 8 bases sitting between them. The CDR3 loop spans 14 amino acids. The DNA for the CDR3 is TGTGCCAGCAGTTACTATGACAGTCAAGAGACCCAGTACTTC. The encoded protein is CASSYYDSQETQYF.

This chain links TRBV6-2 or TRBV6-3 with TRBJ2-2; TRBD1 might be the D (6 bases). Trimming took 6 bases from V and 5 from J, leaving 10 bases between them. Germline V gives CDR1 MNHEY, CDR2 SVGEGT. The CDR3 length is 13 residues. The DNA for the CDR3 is TGTGCCAGCAGCTCAGGGGAAACCGGGGAGCTGTTTTTT. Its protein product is CASSSGETGELFF.

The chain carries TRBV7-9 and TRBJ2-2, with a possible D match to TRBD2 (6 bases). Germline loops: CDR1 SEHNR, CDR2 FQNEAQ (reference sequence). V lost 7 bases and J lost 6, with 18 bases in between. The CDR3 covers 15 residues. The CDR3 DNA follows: TGTGCCAGCAACCCCGGGACTGGCGCCGCCGGGGAGCTGTTTTTT. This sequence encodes CASNPGTGAAGELFF.

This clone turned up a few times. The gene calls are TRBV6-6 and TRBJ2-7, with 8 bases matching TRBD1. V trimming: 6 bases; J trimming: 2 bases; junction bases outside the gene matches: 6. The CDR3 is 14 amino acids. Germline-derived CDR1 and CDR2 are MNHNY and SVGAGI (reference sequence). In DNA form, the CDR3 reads TGTGCCAGCAGGCCGGGACAGGTTACCTACGAGCAGTACTTC. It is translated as CASRPGQVTYEQYF.

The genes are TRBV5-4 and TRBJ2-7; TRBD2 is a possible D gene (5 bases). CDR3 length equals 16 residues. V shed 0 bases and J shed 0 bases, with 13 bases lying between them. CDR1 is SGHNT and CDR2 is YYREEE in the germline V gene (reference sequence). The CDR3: CASSLGPADSSYEQYF. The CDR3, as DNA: TGTGCCAGCAGCTTGGGCCCAGCGGATAGCTCCTACGAGCAGTACTTC.

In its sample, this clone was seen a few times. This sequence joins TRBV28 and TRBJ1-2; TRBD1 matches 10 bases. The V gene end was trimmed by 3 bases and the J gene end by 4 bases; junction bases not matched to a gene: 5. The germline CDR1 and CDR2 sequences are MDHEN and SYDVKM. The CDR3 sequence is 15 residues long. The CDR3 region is CASSFPGQGLYGYTF. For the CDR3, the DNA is TGTGCCAGCAGTTTTCCGGGACAGGGGCTCTATGGCTACACCTTC.

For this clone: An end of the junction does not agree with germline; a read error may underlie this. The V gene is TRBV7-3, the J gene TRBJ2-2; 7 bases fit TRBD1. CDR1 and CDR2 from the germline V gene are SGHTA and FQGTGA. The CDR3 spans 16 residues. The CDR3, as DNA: TGTACCAGCAGCGTAACGGGACAGCTGAACACCGGGGAGCTGTTTTTT. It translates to CTSSVTGQLNTGELFF.

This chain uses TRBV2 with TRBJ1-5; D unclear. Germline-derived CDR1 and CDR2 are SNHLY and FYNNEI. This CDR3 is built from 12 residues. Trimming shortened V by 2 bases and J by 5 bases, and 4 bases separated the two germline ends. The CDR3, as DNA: TGTGCCAGCAGTGAACACTATCAGCCCCAGCATTTT. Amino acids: CASSEHYQPQHF.